The clone carrying this T cell receptor (beta chain) was detected many times. Its antigen is unidentified. This sample was included in a study of T cells in Graves' hyperthyroidism and ophthalmopathy. Study outcomes and limitations: Most clonotypes expanded in thyroid above 0.001 were likewise present in blood.

Those with hyperthyroidism were 18 to 65 years old, newly diagnosed, and ill for under 2 months. Amplification of TCR beta CDR3 regions used RNA as the template. The TCR CDR3 was amplified in a first-round RT-PCR using the HTBI primer set. TCRdb itself ran the multiplex PCR reads through MiXCR, one entry per CDR3 protein. The top ten hold approximately 35% of the sample, which has about 320,000 distinct CDR3 sequences, roughly 17% seen once. Sequencing used blood. This sequence originates from a man aged 25 to 40 with Graves' hyperthyroidism.

CDR3 DNA: TGCGCCAGCAGCGAGCAGGGGGCCCGGGGCTACGAGCAGTACTTC. This translates into CASSEQGARGYEQYF. This chain connects TRBV5-1 to TRBJ2-7, with 8 nucleotides matching TRBD1. Germline V gene lookup returns CDR1 SGHRS and CDR2 YFSETQ. The CDR3 is 15 residues long. Trimming at V came to 4 bases and at J to 3 bases, leaving 9 bases not matched to a gene.